The 4 T cell receptor beta chains below were found in one sample sequenced in a study of shared clonotypes between healthy human individuals. The table came from immunoSEQ multiplex PCR; TCRdb's copy has only in-frame clones and leaves some out. This sample has 2 million to 2.5 million clones, with approximately 95% found just once. The sample taken for sequencing was naive CD4+ T cells from PBMCs. Subset indicated: CD45RA+ positively selected. Receptors were obtained from a man between 18 and 29 years old in good health. Some clones in this sample may be carry-over from other donors' samples.

This chain connects TRBV9 to TRBJ2-1; TRBD2 aligns across 7 bases. The CDR3 runs to 16 residues. J was trimmed by 4 bases and V by 4 bases; bases with no gene match: 11. Germline CDR1 reads SGDLS; CDR2 reads YYNGEE. DNA for the CDR3: TGTGCCAGCAGCCCCCACACTAGCGCGCTATACAATGAGCAGTTCTTC. Amino acid sequence: CASSPHTSALYNEQFF.

This clone was detected only once. CDR3 sequence reads: CASIGNGGTIYF. In DNA form, the CDR3 reads TGTGCCAGCATCGGGAACGGTGGGACCATATATTTT. The chain carries TRBV6-1 and TRBJ1-3; D gene uncertain. V was clipped by 7 bases and J by 10 bases, with 14 bases between them. Germline CDR1 is MNHNS and CDR2 is SASEGT. This CDR3 has 12 amino acids.

The chain is built from TRBV5-6 and TRBJ2-5; 10 nucleotides agree with TRBD1. Germline CDR1 SGHDT, CDR2 YYEEEE. CDR3 size: 14 residues. J gave up 6 bases and V 3 bases, and 5 bases lay outside the gene matches. The CDR3 spells CASSSRTGGKTQYF. As DNA, the CDR3 is TGTGCCAGCAGCTCCAGGACAGGGGGAAAGACCCAGTACTTC.

The V call is TRBV28, the J call TRBJ1-5; D is unclear. The CDR3 length is 12 residues. V was pared by 2 bases and J by 6 bases, with 5 bases between. Per germline, CDR1 MDHEN and CDR2 SYDVKM. The CDR3 loop is CASSLIFQPQHF. The CDR3 bases are TGTGCCAGCAGTTTAATTTTTCAGCCCCAGCATTTT.